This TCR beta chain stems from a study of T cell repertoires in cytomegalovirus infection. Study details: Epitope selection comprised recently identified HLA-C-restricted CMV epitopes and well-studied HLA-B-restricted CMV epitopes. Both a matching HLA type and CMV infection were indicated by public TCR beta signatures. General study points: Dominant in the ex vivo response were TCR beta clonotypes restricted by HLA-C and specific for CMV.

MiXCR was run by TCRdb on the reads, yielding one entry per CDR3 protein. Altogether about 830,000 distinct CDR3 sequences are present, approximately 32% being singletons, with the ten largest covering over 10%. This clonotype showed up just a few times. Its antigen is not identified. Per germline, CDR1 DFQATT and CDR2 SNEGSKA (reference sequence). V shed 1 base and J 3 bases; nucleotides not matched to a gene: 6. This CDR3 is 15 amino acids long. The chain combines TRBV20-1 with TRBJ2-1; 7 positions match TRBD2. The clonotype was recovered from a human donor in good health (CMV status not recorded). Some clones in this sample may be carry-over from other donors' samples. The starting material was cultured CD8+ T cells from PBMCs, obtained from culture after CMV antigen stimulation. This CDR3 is CSARASSGVYNEQFF. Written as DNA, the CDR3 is TGCAGTGCTAGAGCTTCCAGCGGGGTCTACAATGAGCAGTTCTTC.